Described below is a single T cell receptor (beta chain) sequence and its context. This entry is derived from a study of T cell changes during pregnancy in multiple sclerosis. Libraries were prepared by immunoSEQ multiplex PCR; TCRdb keeps only in-frame clonotypes and omits some of them. This sample has more than 15,000 clones, with roughly 81% found just once. Losses at the gene ends were 3 bases for V and 7 bases for J; bases not matched to a gene: 3. The CDR3 contains 14 residues. CDR1 and CDR2 from the germline V gene are SGHNT and YYREEE (reference sequence). The receptor was isolated from a female donor in good health, enrolled as a control in a pregnancy study. The material was CD8+ T cells from peripheral blood mononuclear cells, obtained in the second trimester of pregnancy. The chain has TRBV5-4 and TRBJ1-4, with 10 bases identical to TRBD1. The CDR3 loop reads CASSSGTGAEKLFF. The CDR3 DNA reads as TGTGCCAGCAGCTCCGGGACAGGGGCTGAAAAACTGTTTTTT.